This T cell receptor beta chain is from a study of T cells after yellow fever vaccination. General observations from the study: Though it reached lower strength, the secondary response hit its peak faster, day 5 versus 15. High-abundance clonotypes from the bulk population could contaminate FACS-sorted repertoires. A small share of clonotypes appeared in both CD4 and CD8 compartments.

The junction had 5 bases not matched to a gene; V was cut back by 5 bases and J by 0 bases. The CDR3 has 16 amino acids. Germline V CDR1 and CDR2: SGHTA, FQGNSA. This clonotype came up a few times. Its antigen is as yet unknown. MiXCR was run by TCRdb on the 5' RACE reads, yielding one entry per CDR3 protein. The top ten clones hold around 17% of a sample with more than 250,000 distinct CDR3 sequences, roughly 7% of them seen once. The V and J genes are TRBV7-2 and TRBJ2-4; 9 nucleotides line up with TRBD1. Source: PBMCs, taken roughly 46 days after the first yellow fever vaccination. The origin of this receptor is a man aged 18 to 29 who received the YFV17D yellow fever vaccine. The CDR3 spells CASSKQGALAKNIQYF. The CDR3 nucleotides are TGTGCCAGCAGCAAACAGGGGGCGCTAGCCAAAAACATTCAGTACTTC. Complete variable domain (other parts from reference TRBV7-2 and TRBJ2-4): GAGVSQSPSNKVTEKGKDVELRCDPISGHTALYWYRQSLGQGLEFLIYFQGNSAPDKSGLPSDRFSAERTGGSVSTLTIQRTQQEDSAVYLCASSKQGALAKNIQYFGAGTRLSVL.